Many counts were recorded for the clone carrying this T cell receptor (beta chain). A J-beta primer mix and a sample-barcoded 5' primer were used in a second PCR of about 7 to 12 cycles. Using its own MiXCR run on the 5' RACE reads, TCRdb lists one record per CDR3 protein. The sample carries around 800,000 distinct CDR3 sequences, roughly 26% recorded once. This sample is part of a study of blood T cells in healthy people across ages. Peripheral blood was drawn, approximately 9.4 milliliters per donor. V lost 5 bases and J 6 bases, leaving 14 bases between the germline ends. The CDR3 extends over 13 amino acids. Germline CDR1 is SGHTA and CDR2 is FQGTGA. The same specimen was also included in a second study, on T cells of mothers and their children. That work contributes: During the second PCR, the M1S primer introduced sample barcodes along with 2-4 random nucleotides. Related and unrelated pairs show similar thymic shaping of TCR recombination output.

Sequenced input: blood. The receptor's source is a boy between 10 and 17 years old in good health. The chain has TRBV7-3 and TRBJ2-7, with a possible D match to TRBD2 (5 bases). The CDR3 DNA sequence: TGTGCCAGCAGCGCGGGCCAGTGGGGCGAGCAGTACTTC. This translates into CASSAGQWGEQYF.